This record covers a single T cell receptor (beta chain). Its antigen is not known. The data stem from a study of CD8 T cells in Susac syndrome. General observations from the study: The relatively small number of individuals in the TCR sequencing and HLA analysis was acknowledged by the study.

While CD8+ and CD4+ T cells were isolated negatively, TEMRA cells were enriched by FACS. Reverse transcription used roughly 0.5 to 1 ug RNA and random hexamers. Coverage of TCR beta CDR3 amplification by immunoSEQ multiplex PCR extended to 54 Vbeta and 13 Jbeta. A single record per CDR3 protein comes from TCRdb applying MiXCR to the immunoSEQ multiplex PCR reads. The sample yields around 300,000 distinct CDR3 sequences, 65% to 90% seen once. Sequenced material: CD8+ T cells from PBMCs. The TCR originated in a human donor with multiple sclerosis.

The CDR3 sequence: CSAKDRNSYEQYF. Here the CDR3 DNA reads TGCAGTGCAAAGGACAGGAACTCCTACGAGCAGTACTTC. The chain is built from TRBV20-1 and TRBJ2-7; 7 positions agree with TRBD1. The V gene end was trimmed by 6 bases and the J gene end by 0 bases; junction bases not matched to a gene: 5. This CDR3 has 13 amino acids. CDR1 DFQATT and CDR2 SNEGSKA come from the germline V gene (reference sequence).